This T cell receptor (beta chain) was identified during a study of cytomegalovirus exposure and HLA in healthy donors. Study-level results: Rarity characterized most TCR sequences, yet some public TCRs appeared in many donors. Later work showed greater clonal expansion in HLA-associated TCR beta chains than in equally common others. For TCR beta chains, V- and J-gene trimming was later linked to a missense DCLRE1C variant.

As to this clone: Its cognate antigen is unknown.

PCR used 60 Vbeta primers and 13 Jbeta primers. Clones were sequenced by immunoSEQ multiplex PCR, and TCRdb holds only the in-frame ones, with some missing. The sample gives around 210,000 clones, 78% of which show up once; 0.47% is in the top ten. V dropped 7 bases and J dropped 8; count of bases not matched to a gene: 9. This CDR3 spans 14 amino acids. Germline values: CDR1 SNHLY, CDR2 FYNNEI. Material: PBMCs. The sequence was obtained from a boy aged 5 to 17 in good health and CMV-seronegative. The chain links TRBV2 to TRBJ1-2; 11 positions agree with TRBD1. Written as DNA, the CDR3 is TGTGCCAGCAAGGACAGGGGGCGTTACGGCGGCTACACCTTC. Its translation: CASKDRGRYGGYTF.